These 18 T cell receptor beta chains share one sample of origin, sequenced in a study of shared clonotypes between healthy human individuals. The protocol was immunoSEQ multiplex PCR, while the TCRdb copy is restricted to in-frame clones and leaves out a portion. The repertoire holds approximately 2.5 million clones, with approximately 92% as singletons. The source material was naive CD4+ T cells sorted from blood. The subset is: CD45RA+ positively selected. These TCRs come from a man aged 18 to 30 in good health.

The chain carries TRBV9 and TRBJ2-5, with D maybe TRBD2 (7 bases). The germline V gene encodes CDR1 SGDLS and CDR2 YYNGEE. CDR3 length: 15 amino acids. The V and J ends lost 4 bases and 2 bases respectively, with 15 bases between them. The CDR3 DNA is TGTGCCAGCAGCCGAGAACAGGGAGGGCAAGAGACCCAGTACTTC. Translated, it gives CASSREQGGQETQYF.

V usage is TRBV4-1 and J usage is TRBJ1-5; D gene unclear. CDR1 and CDR2 from the germline V gene are MGHRA and YSYEKL. V was cut by 4 bases and J by 6 bases, with 7 bases left in between. The CDR3 totals 12 residues. The CDR3, as DNA: TGCGCCAGCAGCCCCCCCGGTCAGCCCCAGCATTTT. This codes for CASSPPGQPQHF.

This chain joins TRBV19 and TRBJ2-2, with a possible D match to TRBD1 (5 bases). This CDR3 comprises 14 residues. Trimming pared 5 bases from V and 1 base from J, leaving 8 bases between. The V gene's germline CDR1 is LNHDA and CDR2 SQIVND (reference sequence). Here the CDR3 DNA reads TGTGCCAGTAGTGTTACAGGGAACACCGGGGAGCTGTTTTTT. This codes for CASSVTGNTGELFF.

V usage is TRBV30 and J usage is TRBJ2-7, with D perhaps TRBD1 or TRBD2 (5 bases each). The CDR3 is made up of 14 amino acids. V was clipped by 4 bases and J by 0 bases, with 13 bases between them. CDR1 and CDR2 (germline): GTSNPN, SVGIG (reference sequence). The CDR3 sequence: CAWTRDLSSYEQYF. The CDR3 DNA is TGTGCCTGGACCAGGGACCTCAGCTCCTACGAGCAGTACTTC.

The chain is built from TRBV6-6 and TRBJ2-7, with D possibly matching TRBD1 (5 bases). This CDR3 has 14 amino acids. Germline V lookup: CDR1 MNHNY, CDR2 SVGAGI (reference sequence). V was clipped by 2 bases and J by 1 base, with 9 bases between them. The CDR3 protein is CASSYDSHSYEQYF. The CDR3 region has the DNA TGTGCCAGCAGTTACGACAGCCATTCCTACGAGCAGTACTTC.

This chain connects TRBV5-4 to TRBJ2-3; D not certain. The V and J ends lost 0 bases and 5 bases respectively, with 7 bases between them. The CDR3 sequence is 13 residues long. The germline V gene encodes CDR1 SGHNT and CDR2 YYREEE (reference sequence). CDR3 DNA sequence: TGTGCCAGCAGCTTGGGGCCGATAGATACGCAGTATTTT. It encodes CASSLGPIDTQYF.

The chain links TRBV10-2 to TRBJ2-4; 7 nucleotides match TRBD2. This CDR3 has 17 amino acids. CDR1 and CDR2 from the germline V gene are WSHSY and SAAADI. V gave up 5 bases and J gave up 0 bases; unmatched junction bases: 10. CDR3 amino acids: CASSTLAAGLAKNIQYF. CDR3 coding DNA: TGCGCCAGCAGTACCCTAGCGGCAGGCCTAGCCAAAAACATTCAGTACTTC.

DNA of the CDR3: TGTGCCAGCAGTGTGGGACTAGCTCCGCCGGAGACCCAGTACTTC. As protein: CASSVGLAPPETQYF. V usage is TRBV6-1 and J usage is TRBJ2-5; 9 nucleotides agree with TRBD2. The CDR3 has 15 residues. Germline V gene sequence: CDR1 MNHNS, CDR2 SASEGT. After removal of 4 bases from V and 5 bases from J, the junction contained 8 bases not matched to a gene.

V and J are TRBV6-6 and TRBJ2-1; D gene unclear. V shed 8 bases and J shed 0 bases, with 17 bases lying between them. The CDR3 covers 16 residues. Germline values: CDR1 MNHNY, CDR2 SVGAGI (reference sequence). The chain's CDR3 is CASFTTTVSSYNEQFF. DNA of the CDR3: TGTGCCAGCTTTACTACGACGGTGAGCTCCTACAATGAGCAGTTCTTC.

There are a few counts of this clone. Within the sample, other DNA sequences also encode this same CDR3. The chain employs TRBV6-1 and TRBJ2-7, with unresolved D. CDR1 is MNHNS, CDR2 SASEGT, per germline. CDR3 length equals 12 residues. Trimming removed 2 bases from V and 4 bases from J, with 6 bases in between. This CDR3 is CASSELGYEQYF. The CDR3 DNA sequence: TGTGCCAGCAGTGAATTAGGGTACGAGCAGTACTTC.

This chain's CDR3 is CASSPGTGPYGYTF. CDR3 in DNA: TGTGCCAGCAGCCCCGGGACAGGGCCCTATGGCTACACCTTC. This chain uses TRBV5-4 with TRBJ1-2, with TRBD1 matching over 9 bases. The V gene end was trimmed by 4 bases and the J gene end by 4 bases; junction bases not matched to a gene: 5. The germline gives CDR1 SGHNT, CDR2 YYREEE (reference sequence). The CDR3 has 14 amino acids.

Points on this clone: The sample contains more than one DNA sequence encoding this CDR3. The CDR3 region is CASSLGDRTNSPLHF. The CDR3 coding sequence is TGTGCCAGCAGCTTGGGGGACAGGACAAATTCACCCCTCCACTTT. The chain joins TRBV7-9 to TRBJ1-6; the match to TRBD1 covers 8 bases. The CDR3 spans 15 residues. V trimming: 3 bases; J trimming: 7 bases; junction bases outside the gene matches: 5. CDR1 is SEHNR and CDR2 is FQNEAQ in the germline V gene (reference sequence).

The chain is built from TRBV28 and TRBJ1-5; D gene ambiguous. With 6 bases removed from V and 1 base from J, the gap between germline ends came to 7 bases. The V gene's germline CDR1 is MDHEN and CDR2 SYDVKM. There are 13 residues in the CDR3. Written as DNA, the CDR3 is TGTGCCAGCAGAGTCTTGAGCAATCAGCCCCAGCATTTT. Its protein is CASRVLSNQPQHF.

On this clone: The conserved phenylalanine or tryptophan is not found at the CDR3 terminus, so this likely reflects a read error. Because the CDR3's place on the DNA is in doubt, the DNA is left out and the CDR3 is given as listed by TCRdb. The chain couples TRBV5-6 to TRBJ2-3; TRBD2, as called in the table, went unchecked against the DNA. 11 amino acids form the CDR3, both terminal residues included. Germline CDR1 SGHDT, CDR2 YYEEEE. The CDR3: CASSLAGLAVV.

The J gene is TRBJ1-2, the V gene TRBV9; a weak D match, TRBD1 (5 bases). V was shortened by 0 bases and J by 1 base, with 16 bases between the two germline ends. Germline lookup yields CDR1 SGDLS and CDR2 YYNGEE. The length of the CDR3 is 17 residues. CDR3 residues: CASSVATWGSSNYGYTF. The CDR3 bases are TGTGCCAGCAGCGTAGCTACTTGGGGCAGTAGTAACTATGGCTACACCTTC.

The V gene is TRBV29-1, the J gene TRBJ2-2, with TRBD1 identical over 8 bases. CDR3 length: 17 residues. Germline CDR1 reads SQVTM; CDR2 reads ANQGSEA. The trim removed 5 bases at V and 5 bases at J, leaving 16 bases unmatched. The CDR3 nucleotides are TGCAGCGTTCAACCATGGGTACCGGGACAGGAAACCGGGGAGCTGTTTTTT. This codes for CSVQPWVPGQETGELFF.

The V call is TRBV7-9, the J call TRBJ1-4; D remains unclear. V dropped 2 bases and J dropped 2 bases, with 15 bases sitting between them. CDR1 and CDR2 (germline): SEHNR, FQNEAQ (reference sequence). The CDR3 consists of 17 residues. CDR3 nucleotides: TGTGCCAGCAGCTTAAGGGTCAGCCGGTGGACTAATGAAAAACTGTTTTTT. This encodes CASSLRVSRWTNEKLFF.

The V gene is TRBV28, the J gene TRBJ1-2, with 7 bases identical to TRBD1. Germline loops: CDR1 MDHEN, CDR2 SYDVKM. The CDR3 covers 13 residues. Losses at the gene ends were 6 bases for V and 2 bases for J; bases not matched to a gene: 3. The CDR3 DNA sequence: TGTGCCAGCAGAAACAGGGGCAACTATGGCTACACCTTC. Protein product: CASRNRGNYGYTF.